What follows are 7 T cell receptor beta chains derived from one specimen sequenced in a study of blood T cell repertoires in COVID-19. Repertoires were generated with immunoSEQ multiplex PCR, while TCRdb's copy carries only in-frame clones and drops some. The repertoire has tens of thousands of clones, about nine tenths of them found once; the top ten carry roughly 2%. The specimen was peripheral blood. These receptor sequences come from a young man with acute or convalescent COVID-19.

The chain combines TRBV11-2 with TRBJ2-5; TRBD1 is a possible D gene (7 bases). Germline lookup yields CDR1 SGHAT and CDR2 FQNNGV. Deletions cut 5 bases from V and 3 bases from J, with 25 bases between. CDR3 length: 18 amino acids. CDR3 protein: CASSRYPGRGEGEETQYF. The CDR3 nucleotides are TGTGCCAGCAGCCGCTATCCCGGCAGGGGGGAAGGAGAAGAGACCCAGTACTTC.

This sequence joins TRBV20-1 and TRBJ2-3; 9 bases fit TRBD1. Germline CDR1 is DFQATT and CDR2 is SNEGSKA (reference sequence). V shed 5 bases, J shed 2 bases, and the junction held 5 bases outside the gene matches. The CDR3 consists of 14 residues. CDR3 DNA sequence: TGCAGTGCTGGTGGGACAGGGAACACAGATACGCAGTATTTT. Translating gives CSAGGTGNTDTQYF.

The chain uses TRBV3-1 (or the pseudogene TRBV3-2) and TRBJ1-1, with TRBD1 matching 7 bases. The germline CDR1 and CDR2 sequences are LGHDT and YNNKEL (reference sequence). Trimming at V came to 4 bases and at J to 4 bases, leaving 6 bases not matched to a gene. CDR3 length: 14 residues. The CDR3 spells CASSRNRDSTEAFF. CDR3 nucleotides: TGTGCCAGCAGCCGTAACCGGGACAGCACTGAAGCTTTCTTT.

CDR3 amino acids: CASSQDPSLAGEGETQYF. CDR3 bases: TGTGCCAGCAGCCAAGATCCCTCACTAGCGGGAGAAGGAGAGACCCAGTACTTC. The V call is TRBV4-2, the J call TRBJ2-5; 11 bases match TRBD2. Germline values: CDR1 LGHNA, CDR2 YNFKEQ. The CDR3 totals 18 residues. J gave up 4 bases and V 0 bases, and 10 bases lay outside the gene matches.

The gene calls are TRBV9 and TRBJ2-1, with 14 bases aligning to TRBD2. The CDR3 totals 15 residues. V lost 0 bases, J lost 15 bases, and 8 bases stayed unmatched. Germline lookup yields CDR1 SGDLS and CDR2 YYNGEE. CDR3 protein: CASSVEGGLAGVMFF. The DNA of the CDR3 is TGTGCCAGCAGCGTAGAGGGGGGACTAGCGGGAGTTATGTTCTTC.

The chain links TRBV11-2 to TRBJ2-2; possibly TRBD1 for D (5 bases). Germline V lookup: CDR1 SGHAT, CDR2 FQNNGV. The ends were cut back, 0 bases at V and 1 base at J, with 12 bases in the middle. The CDR3 covers 17 residues. The CDR3 DNA sequence: TGTGCCAGCAGCTTAGATTCTTTCCAGGGGAACACCGGGGAGCTGTTTTTT. Translation: CASSLDSFQGNTGELFF.

The chain has TRBV29-1 and TRBJ2-5; maybe TRBD1 (6 bases). The CDR3 consists of 12 residues. V was cut by 4 bases and J by 5 bases, with 11 bases left in between. Germline V gene lookup returns CDR1 SQVTM and CDR2 ANQGSEA. DNA for the CDR3: TGCAGCGTTGGTCACAGGGCTGAGACCCAGTACTTC. Translated: CSVGHRAETQYF.